The rows below give T cell receptor beta chains drawn from one sample of a study of blood T cell repertoires in COVID-19. TCRdb's copy holds only in-frame clones and misses some; the assay was immunoSEQ multiplex PCR. The data hold roughly 190,000 clones, with roughly 76% observed a single time. The sample was peripheral blood. These receptors all stem from a woman in her fifties or sixties with active or convalescent COVID-19. Both conserved end residues are part of each CDR3. A D gene is named only where the DNA matches it firmly. Clone size is shown for a subset of rows, as once, few, many or a class of expanded clone.

CDR3 protein | CDR3 DNA | J gene | clone size | D gene | V gene
CASSRLAGGNTGELFF | TGTGCCAGCAGCCGACTAGCGGGGGGTAACACCGGGGAGCTGTTTTTT | TRBJ2-2 | - | TRBD2 | TRBV11-3
CASSPPYRTDTQYF | TGTGCCAGCAGCCCCCCCTATCGGACAGATACGCAGTATTTT | TRBJ2-3 | once | - | TRBV3-1/TRBV3-2
CASSLGTSGREKFF | TGTGCCAGCAGCTTAGGGACTAGCGGGAGAGAAAAGTTCTTC | TRBJ2-1 | - | TRBD2 | TRBV11-2
CASMGAGGHYEQYF | TGTGCCAGCATGGGGGCGGGAGGCCACTACGAGCAGTACTTC | TRBJ2-7 | - | TRBD2 | TRBV28
CASSYVNQPQHF | TGTGCCAGCAGCTATGTCAATCAGCCCCAGCATTTT | TRBJ1-5 | - | - | TRBV14
CASSAFVRTEAFF | TGTGCCAGCAGCGCGTTTGTTCGCACTGAAGCTTTCTTT | TRBJ1-1 | - | - | TRBV12-3/TRBV12-4
CASTLGLAGNSPLHF | TGTGCCAGCACTCTTGGCCTGGCGGGTAATTCACCCCTCCACTTT | TRBJ1-6 | - | - | TRBV21-1
CSVDAGTGSTDTQYF | TGCAGCGTTGATGCTGGGACAGGGTCCACAGATACGCAGTATTTT | TRBJ2-3 | - | TRBD1 | TRBV29-1
CATSDLPMAGRPQEQFF | TGTGCCACCAGTGATTTGCCAATGGCAGGGCGACCACAAGAGCAGTTCTTC | TRBJ2-1 | - | - | TRBV24-1
CASSSQGLYEAFF | TGTGCCAGCAGTTCCCAGGGCCTATATGAAGCTTTCTTT | TRBJ1-1 | - | - | TRBV12-3/TRBV12-4
CASSSPTSGADNEQFF | TGTGCCAGCAGCTCACCCACTAGCGGGGCAGACAATGAGCAGTTCTTC | TRBJ2-1 | - | TRBD2 | TRBV6-2/TRBV6-3
CASRDIYNEKLFF | TGTGCCAGCAGGGACATCTATAATGAAAAACTGTTTTTT | TRBJ1-4 | - | - | TRBV6-5
CATSDPSHPTSGSRDEQFF | TGTGCCACCAGTGATCCCTCCCATCCCACTAGCGGGAGTCGGGATGAGCAGTTCTTC | TRBJ2-1 | - | TRBD2 | TRBV24-1
CASSPTGNSGNTIYF | TGTGCCAGCAGTCCCACAGGGAACTCTGGAAACACCATATATTTT | TRBJ1-3 | - | - | TRBV28
CATSRDYPGGNEQFF | TGTGCCACCAGCAGAGACTACCCGGGTGGGAATGAGCAGTTCTTC | TRBJ2-1 | - | - | TRBV15
CASLASSNQPQHF | TGTGCCAGCCTGGCCAGTAGCAATCAGCCCCAGCATTTT | TRBJ1-5 | - | - | TRBV12-3/TRBV12-4
CASSLKGQGAGGYTF | TGTGCCAGTAGTCTGAAGGGACAGGGGGCAGGTGGCTACACCTTC | TRBJ1-2 | - | TRBD1 | TRBV19
CAWSVLGGQGRSGNTIYF | TGTGCCTGGAGTGTACTTGGGGGACAGGGGCGCTCTGGAAACACCATATATTTT | TRBJ1-3 | - | TRBD1 | TRBV30
CASRPDRVDEKLFF | TGTGCCAGCAGACCCGACAGGGTCGATGAAAAACTGTTTTTT | TRBJ1-4 | - | TRBD1 | TRBV6-6
CASSPTSGSRDEQFF | TGTGCCAGCAGTCCGACTAGCGGGAGTAGGGATGAGCAGTTCTTC | TRBJ2-1 | - | TRBD2 | TRBV11-2
CASSLARGEGDTEAFF | TGTGCCAGCAGCTTAGCGCGTGGGGAGGGGGACACTGAAGCTTTCTTT | TRBJ1-1 | - | - | TRBV11-1
CASSIGLADYNEQFF | TGTGCCAGTAGTATAGGACTAGCGGATTACAATGAGCAGTTCTTC | TRBJ2-1 | - | TRBD2 | TRBV19